Listed below are T cell receptor beta chains from one sample, sequenced in a study of post-analysis software for immune sequencing data. One entry per CDR3 protein, called by TCRdb with MiXCR from the PCR reads. The sample consists of 430,000 or so distinct CDR3 sequences, more than 30% of them appearing once. Sequenced material: blood. These receptor sequences come from a girl between 2 and 10 years old with multiple sclerosis. The CDR3 runs from the conserved cysteine through the conserved F or W. D genes are given only for firm matches. Rows give clone size only sometimes, using once, few, many, or a class for an expanded clone.

v_gene	d_gene	j_gene	abundance	CDR3nt	CDR3aa
TRBV24-1	NA	TRBJ2-1	NA	TGTGCCACCAGTGCCCTTTCGAATGAGCAGTTCTTC	CATSALSNEQFF
TRBV20-1	NA	TRBJ1-5	NA	TGCAGTGCGCCAAAGGCGGTGAACCAGCCCCAGCATTTT	CSAPKAVNQPQHF
TRBV10-3	TRBD2	TRBJ2-1	few	TGTGCCATCAGCATGGCGGGAGTTGAGCAGTTCTTC	CAISMAGVEQFF
TRBV6-5	NA	TRBJ2-7	few	TGTGCCAGCAGTTACCGGCGGGACAGTTCCAACGAGCAGTACTTC	CASSYRRDSSNEQYF
TRBV20-1	TRBD2	TRBJ2-7	NA	TGCAGTGCTAGGTGTCTAGCGGGTCCCTACGAGCAGTACTTC	CSARCLAGPYEQYF
TRBV20-1	TRBD2	TRBJ2-1	NA	TGCAGTGCTAGAGATCCCACTAGCGGTTTATTCAATGAGCAGTTCTTC	CSARDPTSGLFNEQFF
TRBV5-1	NA	TRBJ2-7	NA	TGCGCCAGCAGCTTCGCACTTAACTACGAGCAGTACTTC	CASSFALNYEQYF
TRBV7-9	NA	TRBJ2-7	once	TGTGCCAGCAGCAAGACTGAAACCTACGAGCAGTACTTC	CASSKTETYEQYF
TRBV12-3/TRBV12-4	NA	TRBJ1-1	NA	TGTGCCAGCAGTCTAAATCAGGGGCTGGGGACTGAAGCTTTCTTT	CASSLNQGLGTEAFF
TRBV9	NA	TRBJ2-1	few	TGTGCCAGCAGCGTAGCTACTTCCTCCTACGGACGCAATGAGCAGTTCTTC	CASSVATSSYGRNEQFF
TRBV7-9	TRBD1	TRBJ2-5	NA	TGTGCCAGCAGCTCCGGGACAGAAATCACGGAGCAGTACTTC	CASSSGTEITEQYF
TRBV3-1	NA	TRBJ2-1	few	TGTGCCAGCAGCCATATGGTCGTGAATTCCTACAATGAGCAGTTCTTC	CASSHMVVNSYNEQFF
TRBV7-7	TRBD2	TRBJ2-1	NA	TGTGCTAGCAGCAGCGGACTAGCGGATAACAATGAGCAGTTCTTC	CASSSGLADNNEQFF
TRBV12-3/TRBV12-4	NA	TRBJ1-5	few	TGTGCCAGCAGTTCCCCAGGGCAGCCCCAGCATTTT	CASSSPGQPQHF
TRBV29-1	TRBD1	TRBJ2-1	NA	TGCAGCGTTGAAGATCTAATCGGGACAGGGGGCAATGAGCAGTTCTTC	CSVEDLIGTGGNEQFF
TRBV29-1	NA	TRBJ2-2	NA	TGCAGCGTCCCCGCGAGTGCCTCTGGGGAGCTGTTTTTT	CSVPASASGELFF
TRBV7-2	TRBD1	TRBJ2-7	NA	TGTGCCAGCAGCTACCGGATGGGGGACAGATCCTACGAGCAGTACTTC	CASSYRMGDRSYEQYF
TRBV20-1	NA	TRBJ2-7	NA	TGCAGTGCTAGAGCCCCCCAGAGCTACGAGCAGTACTTC	CSARAPQSYEQYF
TRBV7-9	NA	TRBJ1-4	NA	TGTGCCAGCAGCTTAGTCCGACGTGGTGGGGAAAAACTGTTTTTT	CASSLVRRGGEKLFF